The 8 T cell receptor beta chains below come from one sample, sequenced in a study of blood T cell repertoires in COVID-19 (dated by TCRdb to 2018 to 2020). The library was made by the immunoSEQ multiplex PCR assay. Not all clones reach the TCRdb copy of this immuneACCESS table, which keeps in-frame sequences only. Checked studies attribute under half of the gap to unresolved V genes and leave the rest unexplained. For this sample there are 200,000 to 250,000 clones; about 87% appear just once. Jointly, the top ten make up roughly 1.7% of the sample. Material: PBMCs or T cells enriched from blood (not recorded which). The receptors here all came from a woman between 45 and 65 years old who had recovered from COVID-19.

The genes are TRBV5-4 and TRBJ2-3; TRBD1 aligns across 9 bases. J gave up 3 bases and V 4 bases, and 3 bases lay outside the gene matches. CDR1 SGHNT and CDR2 YYREEE come from the germline V gene (reference sequence). CDR3 length: 14 amino acids. The CDR3 DNA reads as TGTGCCAGCAGCCCTGACAGGGGGACAGATACGCAGTATTTT. Protein: CASSPDRGTDTQYF.

This clone was detected once. The chain uses TRBV19 and TRBJ2-7; the D gene is possibly TRBD2 (5 bases). There are 13 residues in the CDR3. V was shortened by 6 bases and J by 1 base, with 10 bases between the two germline ends. The germline V gene has CDR1 LNHDA and CDR2 SQIVND (reference sequence). CDR3 sequence: CASSLTGSYEQYF. The CDR3, as DNA: TGTGCCAGTAGCCTAACGGGGTCCTACGAGCAGTACTTC.

V usage is TRBV4-1 and J usage is TRBJ2-7; possibly TRBD2 for D (6 bases). CDR1 is MGHRA and CDR2 is YSYEKL in the germline V gene. The CDR3 has 18 amino acids. With 0 bases removed from V and 0 bases from J, the gap between germline ends came to 18 bases. The chain's CDR3 is CASSQEGPGTGSSYEQYF. The CDR3, as DNA: TGCGCCAGCAGCCAAGAAGGGCCCGGGACTGGAAGCTCCTACGAGCAGTACTTC.

In DNA form, the CDR3 reads TGTGCCAGCAGCCGAAGACCCCGCCTCCCACAGGGAGAGGGGGCAGAGACCCAGTACTTC. This translates into CASSRRPRLPQGEGAETQYF. This chain joins TRBV14 and TRBJ2-5; 7 bases agree with TRBD1. In germline, CDR1 is SGHDN, CDR2 FVKESK. This CDR3 region has 20 residues. Germline trimming cut 4 bases from V and 4 bases from J; bases unmatched to any gene: 24. Complete variable domain (other parts from reference TRBV14 and TRBJ2-5): EAGVTQFPSHSVIEKGQTVTLRCDPISGHDNLYWYRRVMGKEIKFLLHFVKESKQDESGMPNNRFLAERTGGTYSTLKVQPAELEDSGVYFCASSRRPRLPQGEGAETQYFGPGTRLLVL.

This clone has a single count. One junction end does not reproduce the germline sequence, and a read error may be involved. The rearrangement links TRBV7-7 to TRBJ2-2; D may be TRBD1 (6 bases). Germline values: CDR1 SSHAT, CDR2 FNYEAQ (reference sequence). The CDR3 consists of 16 residues. CDR3 residues: CASSHPQGVNTGELFF. CDR3 coding DNA: TGTGCTAGCAGCCACCCACAGGGAGTTAACACCGGGGAGCTGTTTTTT.

The chain joins TRBV27 to TRBJ1-1; TRBD1 is a possible D gene (5 bases). The CDR3 covers 15 residues. Trimming stripped 9 bases from V and 5 bases from J, with 22 bases between. Germline CDR1 and CDR2: MNHEY and SMNVEV (reference sequence). The CDR3 here is CASRFGGAPLTEAFF. The CDR3, as DNA: TGTGCCAGTAGGTTTGGAGGGGCGCCATTAACTGAAGCTTTCTTT.

This clone showed up just a few times. V and J are TRBV4-2 and TRBJ1-4; the D is unclear. CDR1 is LGHNA, CDR2 YNFKEQ, per germline. This CDR3 has 15 residues. V lost 4 bases to trimming and J lost 6 bases, with 15 bases between them. For the CDR3, the DNA is TGTGCCAGCAGCCCTTACACGGTGGGCTATGAAAAACTGTTTTTT. Residues: CASSPYTVGYEKLFF.

The CDR3 reads CAISGTSGASTDTQYF. CDR3 nucleotides: TGTGCCATCAGTGGGACTAGCGGAGCTAGCACAGATACGCAGTATTTT. The chain has TRBV10-3 and TRBJ2-3; TRBD2 agrees at 10 bases. V trimming: 4 bases; J trimming: 0 bases; junction bases outside the gene matches: 4. This CDR3 contains 16 residues. Germline CDR1 and CDR2: ENHRY and SYGVKD.